This note documents a single T cell receptor (beta chain) sequence. Looked up from germline, CDR1 is SGDLS and CDR2 is YYNGEE. The ends were cut back, 3 bases at V and 6 bases at J, with 6 bases in the middle. This CDR3 spans 12 amino acids. TCRdb used MiXCR to reprocess the 5' RACE reads, holding one entry per CDR3 protein. The table has approximately 450,000 distinct CDR3 sequences, 18% seen once; the top ten hold 15% to 20%. The data belong to a study of T cells after yellow fever vaccination. Source: PBMCs, taken before the yellow fever booster vaccination. This TCR was sampled from a man younger than 35 who received the YFV17D yellow fever vaccine. The V call is TRBV9, the J call TRBJ1-4, with a weak D call TRBD1 (6 bases). CDR3 in DNA: TGTGCCAGCAGCGACAGGGATGAAAAACTGTTTTTT. Translation gives CASSDRDEKLFF.